This T cell receptor (beta chain) was found in a study of T cell changes during pregnancy in multiple sclerosis. J was trimmed by 8 bases and V by 4 bases; bases with no gene match: 11. Germline V gene lookup returns CDR1 SGHRS and CDR2 YFSETQ. The CDR3 has 15 amino acids. Method: immunoSEQ multiplex PCR; TCRdb's copy keeps in-frame clones and lacks some. This sample has fewer than 110,000 clones; approximately 90% occur once, and the top ten carry around 0.8%. The J gene is TRBJ1-4, the V gene TRBV5-1, with 7 positions matching TRBD1. The input for sequencing was peripheral blood, taken in the third trimester of pregnancy. This clonotype originated in a female donor in good health, enrolled as a control in a pregnancy study. The CDR3 loop is CASSLTGASGEKLFF. CDR3 nucleotides: TGCGCCAGCAGCCTAACAGGGGCGTCTGGCGAAAAACTGTTTTTT.